Below, 2 T cell receptor beta chains from the same sample are listed, as sequenced in a study of cytomegalovirus exposure and HLA in healthy donors. PCR amplification relied on 60 Vbeta primers (plus 13 Jbeta primers). The protocol was immunoSEQ multiplex PCR, while the TCRdb copy is restricted to in-frame clones and leaves out a portion. Among about 220,000 clones listed, approximately 82% were seen once. Sequencing was performed on PBMCs. These receptors were obtained from a man in his late teens or twenties in good health and CMV-seronegative.

The chain recombines TRBV7-9 with TRBJ2-2; tentatively, D is TRBD2 (5 bases). Germline CDR1 and CDR2: SEHNR and FQNEAQ (reference sequence). Between the trimmed V and J ends, which lost 4 bases and 2 bases, there was a span of 14 bases. There are 16 residues in the CDR3. CDR3 residues: CASSSFFRTNTGELFF. The CDR3 DNA sequence: TGTGCCAGCAGCTCCTTTTTTAGGACTAACACCGGGGAGCTGTTTTTT.

V gene TRBV9 combines with J gene TRBJ2-1; 8 positions agree with TRBD1. Germline-derived CDR1 and CDR2 are SGDLS and YYNGEE. The CDR3 totals 16 residues. With V trimmed by 4 bases and J by 8 bases, 14 bases remained unmatched. In DNA form, the CDR3 reads TGTGCCAGCAGCATAGGGGGGACAGGCGGGGTCCATGAGCAGTTCTTC. Its translation is CASSIGGTGGVHEQFF.